The 27 T cell receptor beta chains below were found in one sample sequenced in a study of T-cell reconstitution after alpha-beta-depleted transplantation in children. Construction of the TCRbeta library involved unique molecular identifiers. MiXCR was run by TCRdb on the PCR reads, yielding one entry per CDR3 protein. The top ten hold around 30% of the sample, which has around 960,000 distinct CDR3 sequences, roughly 31% seen once. The source material was PBMCs, mostly from graft donor cells, sampled 360 days after TCRalphabeta/CD19-depleted stem cell transplant. Every receptor here comes from a boy less than two years old who had a stem cell transplant for SCID, so the T cells may come from the graft donor.

The chain couples TRBV12-3 or TRBV12-4 to TRBJ1-1, with 7 nucleotides matching TRBD1. The CDR3 consists of 14 residues. V shed 6 bases, J shed 2 bases, and the junction held 6 bases outside the gene matches. CDR3 loop: CASRARGTNTEAFF. The CDR3 DNA reads as TGTGCCAGCAGGGCCAGGGGGACTAACACTGAAGCTTTCTTT.

V and J are TRBV7-3 and TRBJ2-3; the match to TRBD2 covers 15 bases. Germline V gene data show CDR1 as SGHTA and CDR2 as FQGTGA. V shed 5 bases, J shed 7 bases, and the junction held 13 bases outside the gene matches. The CDR3 is made up of 18 amino acids. Written as DNA, the CDR3 is TGTGCCAGCAGCCTACTGGGGACTAGCGGGGGGTCCCGACATACGCAGTATTTT. This codes for CASSLLGTSGGSRHTQYF. The variable domain in full, with the rest retrieved from reference TRBV7-3 and TRBJ2-3, is GAGVSQTPSNKVTEKGKYVELRCDPISGHTALYWYRQSLGQGPEFLIYFQGTGAADDSGLPNDRFFAVRPEGSVSTLKIQRTERGDSAVYLCASSLLGTSGGSRHTQYFGPGTRLTVL.

Worth noting for this clonotype: This may be a read error: a much more frequent sequence differs by one nucleotide. V is TRBV9 and J is TRBJ2-1; the match to TRBD2 covers 9 bases. Trimming at V came to 3 bases and at J to 0 bases, leaving 1 base not matched to a gene. Germline loops: CDR1 SGDLS, CDR2 YYNGEE. There are 15 residues in the CDR3. In nucleotides, the CDR3 is TGTGCCAGCAGCGGAGCGGGGGGCTCCTACAATGAGCAGTTCTTC. Amino acid sequence: CASSGAGGSYNEQFF.

This clonotype showed up just a few times. The chain links TRBV5-6 to TRBJ2-3, with unresolved D. The CDR3 loop spans 15 amino acids. V lost 1 base, J lost 2 bases, and 11 bases lay in between. Germline assignment: CDR1 SGHDT and CDR2 YYEEEE. The CDR3 region is CASSLRADLTDTQYF. The CDR3 DNA is TGTGCCAGCAGCTTGCGGGCAGACCTCACAGATACGCAGTATTTT.

This clonotype occurred a few times. The chain carries TRBV29-1 and TRBJ2-2, with D maybe TRBD2 (7 bases). Trimming removed 1 base at V and 4 bases at J, with 13 bases between. From germline, CDR1 is SQVTM and CDR2 ANQGSEA. The CDR3 extends over 15 amino acids. The CDR3 bases are TGCAGCGTTGAAGGGGGGGGCGGGACCACCGGGGAGCTGTTTTTT. Translation gives CSVEGGGGTTGELFF.

This chain links TRBV18 with TRBJ2-7; D remains unclear. The CDR3 consists of 15 residues. The ends were cut back, 5 bases at V and 3 bases at J, with 17 bases in the middle. Germline V gene data show CDR1 as KGHSH and CDR2 as LQKENI. CDR3 amino acids: CASSATRGVGYEQYF. CDR3 nucleotide sequence: TGTGCCAGCTCAGCTACGAGAGGAGTTGGCTACGAGCAGTACTTC.

The chain uses TRBV27 and TRBJ2-7; D is ambiguous. CDR3 length: 14 amino acids. Trimming pared 0 bases from V and 2 bases from J, leaving 8 bases between. Germline assignment: CDR1 MNHEY and CDR2 SMNVEV (reference sequence). The CDR3 DNA follows: TGTGCCAGCAGTTTATCGGCGCAGACCTACGAGCAGTACTTC. Residues: CASSLSAQTYEQYF.

The J gene is TRBJ2-1, the V gene TRBV12-3 or TRBV12-4; 12 bases align to TRBD1. Trimming at V came to 0 bases and at J to 9 bases, leaving 6 bases not matched to a gene. This CDR3 contains 16 residues. The CDR3 loop reads CASSLAGTGGRVEQFF. CDR3 nucleotide sequence: TGTGCCAGCAGTTTAGCCGGGACAGGGGGCAGGGTTGAGCAGTTCTTC.

This sequence joins TRBV7-8 and TRBJ2-3; 9 bases align to TRBD2. Germline loops: CDR1 SGHVS, CDR2 FQNEAQ. This CDR3 region has 17 residues. Unmatched junction bases numbered 13, after V lost 3 bases and J lost 6 bases. CDR3 in DNA: TGTGCCAGCAGCTTCCCATCTGGCGGGGGGGCCGCTGATACGCAGTATTTT. Protein product: CASSFPSGGGAADTQYF.

The V and J genes are TRBV4-1 and TRBJ2-5; 8 bases are a match to TRBD2. Germline loops: CDR1 MGHRA, CDR2 YSYEKL. The CDR3 contains 19 residues. Trimming cost V 0 bases and J 7 bases; bases outside gene matches: 19. CDR3 DNA: TGCGCCAGCAGCCAAGAATCTCCAAGTCTGCGGGGGGCTAGAACGACCCAGTACTTC. Its translation: CASSQESPSLRGARTTQYF.

In its sample, this clonotype was seen a few times. V usage is TRBV4-2 and J usage is TRBJ2-5; 7 bases agree with TRBD2. Germline CDR1 and CDR2: LGHNA and YNFKEQ. The CDR3 consists of 16 residues. Germline trimming cut 4 bases from V and 0 bases from J; bases unmatched to any gene: 8. The CDR3 reads CASSPRASGNQETQYF. The DNA for the CDR3 is TGTGCCAGCAGCCCGAGGGCTAGCGGAAACCAAGAGACCCAGTACTTC.

This clonotype was recorded a few times. The chain joins TRBV3-1 to TRBJ2-1; TRBD2 matches at 7 bases. Looked up from germline, CDR1 is LGHDT and CDR2 is YNNKEL (reference sequence). V lost 1 base and J lost 7; bases outside the gene matches: 1. The CDR3 is made up of 13 amino acids. This chain's CDR3 is CASSQVRGNEQFF. DNA of the CDR3: TGTGCCAGCAGCCAAGTGCGGGGGAATGAGCAGTTCTTC.

The gene calls are TRBV7-2 and TRBJ2-5, with D hard to call. The CDR3 covers 15 residues. V was pared by 4 bases and J by 2 bases, with 14 bases between. Germline V CDR1 and CDR2: SGHTA, FQGNSA. The chain's CDR3 is CASSSPLGYQETQYF. The CDR3 coding sequence is TGTGCCAGCAGCTCACCGCTAGGGTATCAAGAGACCCAGTACTTC.

This clonotype was picked up many times. The J gene is TRBJ2-3, the V gene TRBV21-1; the D call TRBD1 from the table was never checked on the DNA. TRBV21-1 is described as a pseudogene. This CDR3 spans 14 amino acids. The CDR3 DNA follows: TGTGCCAGCAGCAAAGGGGCGGAGGTAGATACGCAGTATTTT. Encoded protein: CASSKGAEVDTQYF.

This clonotype has a handful of counts. The rearrangement joins TRBV6-2 or TRBV6-3 to TRBJ2-1, with D possibly TRBD1 on 5 matching bases. Germline V gives CDR1 MNHEY, CDR2 SVGEGT. Deletions cut 4 bases from V and 1 base from J, with 17 bases between. There are 17 residues in the CDR3. CDR3 amino acids: CASSSSSKGLSYNEQFF. The CDR3 DNA reads TGTGCCAGCAGTTCATCTTCGAAGGGGCTTTCCTACAATGAGCAGTTCTTC.

The CDR3 nucleotides are TGTGCCAGCAGCTTTTCAGGGAACGAGCAGTACTTC. This gives the protein CASSFSGNEQYF. The chain joins TRBV3-1 to TRBJ2-7, with D maybe TRBD1 (5 bases). The germline CDR1 and CDR2 sequences are LGHDT and YNNKEL (reference sequence). The CDR3 has 12 residues. The ends were cut back, 5 bases at V and 5 bases at J, with 10 bases in the middle.

This chain joins TRBV4-1 and TRBJ2-4, with D perhaps matching TRBD1 (6 bases). The germline V gene encodes CDR1 MGHRA and CDR2 YSYEKL. CDR3 length: 13 residues. Trimming removed 3 bases from V and 5 bases from J, with 8 bases in between. The CDR3 spells CASSHRTENIQYF. The CDR3, as DNA: TGCGCCAGCAGCCACAGGACAGAAAACATTCAGTACTTC.

Remarks on this clonotype: A much larger clone differs from this one at a single base, so this may be a read error. The genes are TRBV5-5 and TRBJ1-5, with D hard to call. The germline gives CDR1 SGHKS, CDR2 YYEKEE (reference sequence). V lost 0 bases to trimming and J lost 2 bases, with 9 bases between them. This CDR3 has 15 amino acids. CDR3 region: CASSLVGYGNQPQHF. CDR3 nucleotide sequence: TGTGCCAGCAGCTTGGTAGGGTATGGCAATCAGCCCCAGCATTTT.

V is TRBV29-1 and J is TRBJ2-1, with 7 nucleotides matching TRBD1. Germline CDR1 SQVTM, CDR2 ANQGSEA. With V trimmed by 6 bases and J by 5 bases, 7 bases remained unmatched. The CDR3 is 13 residues long. The CDR3 DNA reads as TGCAGCGTCCTAGGACAGGCCCACAATGAGCAGTTCTTC. This sequence encodes CSVLGQAHNEQFF.

As regards this clonotype: One end of the junction fails to match germline, which may point to a read error. This chain connects TRBV20-1 to TRBJ1-1; D remains ambiguous. The CDR3 runs 14 residues. Germline V gene sequence: CDR1 DFQATT, CDR2 SNEGSKA (reference sequence). For the CDR3, the DNA is TGCAGTTCCACCCTACCGGGTTTGAATACTGAAGCTTTCTTT. Its translation is CSSTLPGLNTEAFF.

CDR3 in DNA: TGTGCCAGCAGCTTGGAGGTCCGTGGGGGGAGGACTGAAGCTTTCTTT. Protein: CASSLEVRGGRTEAFF. The rearrangement links TRBV5-6 to TRBJ1-1; the D gene is possibly TRBD1 (5 bases). CDR3 length: 16 amino acids. Trimming took 0 bases from V and 5 from J, leaving 17 bases between them. The germline gives CDR1 SGHDT, CDR2 YYEEEE.

The chain couples TRBV10-3 to TRBJ2-1; 7 nucleotides match TRBD2. The CDR3 totals 14 residues. Losses at the gene ends were 10 bases for V and 4 bases for J; bases not matched to a gene: 10. CDR1 and CDR2 (germline): ENHRY, SYGVKD. CDR3 sequence (DNA): TGTGCCACGGGGCTAGCGGCCGAATACAATGAGCAGTTCTTC. Amino acids: CATGLAAEYNEQFF.

This clonotype was seen a few times. The chain uses TRBV20-1 and TRBJ2-1; TRBD2 matches 9 bases. The germline gives CDR1 DFQATT, CDR2 SNEGSKA (reference sequence). This CDR3 has 16 amino acids. J gave up 7 bases and V 6 bases, and 16 bases lay outside the gene matches. The CDR3 nucleotides read TGCAGTGCCCCAATTCCCAGGCGGGGGGGCCATAATGAGCAGTTCTTC. It translates to CSAPIPRRGGHNEQFF.

In nucleotides, the CDR3 is TGCAGTGCTAGTGGGGGGGCGAGGGGCAATCAGCCCCAGCATTTT. It yields the protein CSASGGARGNQPQHF. J is TRBJ1-5 and V is TRBV20-1, with D possibly being TRBD1 (6 bases). Germline assignment: CDR1 DFQATT and CDR2 SNEGSKA (reference sequence). The CDR3 contains 15 residues. Deletions cut 3 bases from V and 2 bases from J, with 14 bases between.

The rearrangement links TRBV5-1 to TRBJ2-5; 8 bases agree with TRBD1. With V trimmed by 4 bases and J by 5 bases, 10 bases remained unmatched. The length of the CDR3 is 15 residues. The germline V gene encodes CDR1 SGHRS and CDR2 YFSETQ. The CDR3 sequence is CASSTGTGRVETQYF. As DNA, the CDR3 is TGCGCCAGCAGCACCGGGACAGGTCGAGTGGAGACCCAGTACTTC.

J is TRBJ2-7 and V is TRBV27, with D possibly TRBD2 on 6 matching bases. From germline, CDR1 is MNHEY and CDR2 SMNVEV (reference sequence). V was pared by 5 bases and J by 0 bases, with 20 bases between. The CDR3 sequence is 17 residues long. This chain's CDR3 is CASSTPITSRSSYEQYF. The CDR3 bases are TGTGCCAGCAGTACACCGATTACTAGCAGGAGCTCCTACGAGCAGTACTTC.

The V gene is TRBV12-3 or TRBV12-4, the J gene TRBJ2-7, with 9 bases matching TRBD1. The V gene end was trimmed by 1 base and the J gene end by 1 base; junction bases not matched to a gene: 8. This CDR3 spans 17 amino acids. CDR3 region: CASSLERQGGNSYEQYF. The CDR3 DNA sequence: TGTGCCAGCAGTTTAGAGCGACAGGGGGGTAATTCCTACGAGCAGTACTTC.